The present entry profiles one T cell receptor beta chain with its context. The target of this receptor is not known. Base quality data are lacking; no much larger clone is found one base away. Trimming accounts for 4 bases at V and 0 bases at J, while the number of junction bases matched to no gene is 5. CDR1 LGHDT and CDR2 YNNKEL are derived from the germline V gene (reference sequence). CDR3 length: 17 amino acids, cysteine to phenylalanine. Only the CDR3 region is kept as DNA, spanning 51 bases read in frame from base 1. Each collaborating institution followed its own protocols to collect whole blood in K2EDTA tubes. For TCRbeta analysis, collaborators shipped samples as frozen whole blood, isolated PBMCs, or DNA extracted from either of those sample types. The record originates from a study of blood T cell repertoires in COVID-19 (TCRdb year 2020). With respect to the entire study: Samples covering the acute and convalescent phases of COVID-19 were provided by collaborators in the United States, Italy and Spain. The repertoires were released in a freely available public database meant as a resource for research on the immune response to SARS-CoV-2. Where available, HLA class I and class II types were taken from metadata supplied by the sample provider and were not determined by assay-based typing. Samples came from the ongoing ImmuneRACE study (first 160 participants) plus 1,254 subjects from 6 global collaborators. The prospective study material was composed of cDNA or gDNA derived from T cells, B-cell-depleted T cells, or PBMCs. A de-identified subject ID, COVID-19 status, age in years and sex were almost always included in the sample metadata. The dataset comprised deeply sampled blood TCRbeta repertoires from subjects exposed to, actively infected with, or recovered from COVID-19.

TCRbeta CDR3 regions were amplified from genomic DNA using the immunoSEQ Assay, a bias-controlled multiplex PCR. On the study's bioinformatics: The number of nucleated cells in each sample was estimated by amplification of reference gene primers within the assay. To quantify the absolute abundance of each unique TCRbeta CDR3 rearrangement, sequence reads were collapsed and filtered. For each sample, productive Simpson clonality was calculated as the square root of Simpson's diversity index across productive rearrangements. The table comes from immuneACCESS by way of TCRdb, which keeps in-frame sequences with V and J called. Part of the clones is missing from these tables; in studies checked, under half for an unresolved V gene and the rest for unknown reasons. For V, J and clone size, that table is used; D and trimming come from the DNA. The sample profile shows about 120,000 clones; about 80% of them were found once. 16% of the sample is in the top ten clones.

Points the paper makes about the study in general: How much clinical and demographic metadata was included differed by source and by participant, and the metadata was provided uncurated.

The chain uses TRBV3-1 (or the pseudogene TRBV3-2) and TRBJ2-3; a stretch of 12 junction bases matches TRBD2. Sequences were obtained from peripheral blood. This receptor was obtained from a man aged 60-69 years with active or convalescent COVID-19. The DNA reads TGTGCCAGCAGCCTACGGACTAGCGGGACTAGCACAGATACGCAGTATTTT. Protein translation: CASSLRTSGTSTDTQYF.